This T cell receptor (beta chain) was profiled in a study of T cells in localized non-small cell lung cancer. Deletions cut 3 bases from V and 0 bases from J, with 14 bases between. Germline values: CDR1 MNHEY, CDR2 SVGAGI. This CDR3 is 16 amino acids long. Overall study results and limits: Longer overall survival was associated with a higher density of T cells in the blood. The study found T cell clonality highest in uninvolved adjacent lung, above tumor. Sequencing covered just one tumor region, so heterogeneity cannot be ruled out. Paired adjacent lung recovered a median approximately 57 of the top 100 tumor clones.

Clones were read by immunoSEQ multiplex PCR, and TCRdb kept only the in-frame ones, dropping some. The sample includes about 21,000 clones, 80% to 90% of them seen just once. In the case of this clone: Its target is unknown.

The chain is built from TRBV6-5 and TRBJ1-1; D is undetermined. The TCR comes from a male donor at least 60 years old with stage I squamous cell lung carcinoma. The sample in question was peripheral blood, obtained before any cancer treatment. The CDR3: CASSYGLAGLNTEAFF. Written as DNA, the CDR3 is TGTGCCAGCAGTTATGGTCTAGCGGGGTTGAACACTGAAGCTTTCTTT.